A single sample gave rise to the 18 T cell receptor beta chains below, sequenced in a study of cytomegalovirus exposure and HLA in healthy donors. Here immunoSEQ multiplex PCR was the method, and the copy in TCRdb shows in-frame clones only, minus some. The table includes 140,000 to 150,000 clones, over 80% detected once. Material for sequencing was PBMCs. These receptors were taken from a man aged 18 to 29 in good health and CMV-seropositive.

The chain is built from TRBV5-1 and TRBJ1-2; maybe TRBD1 (6 bases). The CDR3 is made up of 24 amino acids. Trimming took off 6 bases at V and 7 bases at J, with 49 bases between the two ends. Per the germline V gene, CDR1 is SGHRS and CDR2 is YFSETQ. The CDR3 DNA reads as TGCGCCAGCACCAATAATGGGCTCAACAGCTTGTTAAACCCGCGGGGGCCGGGCGTGGGTGGCTACACCTTC. Its translation is CASTNNGLNSLLNPRGPGVGGYTF.

The gene calls are TRBV19 and TRBJ2-3; a possible D gene is TRBD2 (5 bases). V gave up 3 bases and J gave up 9 bases, with 10 bases separating them. Germline V gene sequence: CDR1 LNHDA, CDR2 SQIVND (reference sequence). This CDR3 comprises 12 residues. Here the CDR3 DNA reads TGTGCCAGTAGTATCCCGGGGAACACGCAGTATTTT. It codes for CASSIPGNTQYF.

This chain uses TRBV5-5 with TRBJ2-7; 10 positions agree with TRBD2. Germline lookup yields CDR1 SGHKS and CDR2 YYEKEE (reference sequence). The CDR3 sequence is 15 residues long. The junction had 2 bases not matched to a gene; V was cut back by 0 bases and J by 2 bases. CDR3 sequence: CASSLGLAGAYEQYF. CDR3 DNA: TGTGCCAGCAGCTTGGGGCTAGCGGGGGCCTACGAGCAGTACTTC.

The CDR3 bases are TGTGCCAGCAGCTTATCGACAGGGACCGACTATGGCTACACCTTC. This sequence encodes CASSLSTGTDYGYTF. The chain links TRBV11-2 to TRBJ1-2, with TRBD1 matching over 7 bases. CDR3 length equals 15 residues. Looked up from germline, CDR1 is SGHAT and CDR2 is FQNNGV. V shed 2 bases, J shed 3 bases, and the junction held 6 bases outside the gene matches.

The chain carries TRBV5-1 and TRBJ2-6; 7 nucleotides align to TRBD1. V lost 4 bases, J lost 0 bases, and 4 bases stayed unmatched. This CDR3 spans 16 amino acids. Germline values: CDR1 SGHRS, CDR2 YFSETQ. CDR3 amino acids: CASSTGANSGANVLTF. The CDR3 coding sequence is TGCGCCAGCAGCACAGGGGCTAACTCTGGGGCCAACGTCCTGACTTTC.

In this sample, this clone turned up a few times. V usage is TRBV7-2 and J usage is TRBJ1-2; D is uncertain. Deletions cut 1 base from V and 7 bases from J, with 10 bases between. Germline CDR1 and CDR2: SGHTA and FQGNSA. This CDR3 has 13 amino acids. For the CDR3, the DNA is TGTGCCAGCAGCTTAGGCCCAGTACGTGGCTACACCTTC. This encodes CASSLGPVRGYTF.

V is TRBV30 and J is TRBJ2-1; 11 nucleotides align to TRBD2. J gave up 3 bases and V 7 bases, and 17 bases lay outside the gene matches. From germline, CDR1 is GTSNPN and CDR2 SVGIG (reference sequence). The length of the CDR3 is 18 residues. The CDR3 region has the DNA TGTGCCTCTGGCGCCCCGGGACTAGCGGCCCCCCTCTACAATGAGCAGTTCTTC. This encodes CASGAPGLAAPLYNEQFF.

This chain connects TRBV27 to TRBJ1-4; D is undetermined. CDR1 MNHEY and CDR2 SMNVEV come from the germline V gene (reference sequence). The CDR3 has 16 amino acids. V was clipped by 3 bases and J by 0 bases, with 11 bases between them. For the CDR3, the DNA is TGTGCCAGCAGTTTCCTCCTCGGTTCAACTAATGAAAAACTGTTTTTT. Its protein product is CASSFLLGSTNEKLFF.

This sequence joins TRBV4-1 and TRBJ2-3; TRBD2 might be the D (6 bases). Per germline, CDR1 MGHRA and CDR2 YSYEKL. Trimming stripped 4 bases from V and 1 base from J, with 6 bases between. This CDR3 comprises 13 residues. Here the CDR3 DNA reads TGCGCCAGCAGCCGGGGGGGCACAGATACGCAGTATTTT. Amino acids: CASSRGGTDTQYF.

The rearrangement links TRBV4-1 to TRBJ1-5; D is perhaps TRBD1 (6 bases). This CDR3 comprises 13 residues. Germline V gene lookup returns CDR1 MGHRA and CDR2 YSYEKL. V lost 0 bases and J lost 7, with 7 bases in between. CDR3 region: CASSQEQGQPQHF. The CDR3 DNA reads as TGCGCCAGCAGCCAAGAGCAGGGGCAGCCCCAGCATTTT.

V is TRBV5-1 and J is TRBJ2-5; 8 positions match TRBD1. Germline assignment: CDR1 SGHRS and CDR2 YFSETQ. The CDR3 has 16 amino acids. V shed 4 bases, J shed 4 bases, and the junction held 12 bases outside the gene matches. For the CDR3, the DNA is TGCGCCAGCAGCGGGATTCACAGGGGGAAGGGAGAGACCCAGTACTTC. As protein: CASSGIHRGKGETQYF. The full variable domain, with the rest looked up from reference TRBV5-1 and TRBJ2-5, is KAGVTQTPRYLIKTRGQQVTLSCSPISGHRSVSWYQQTPGQGLQFLFEYFSETQRNKGNFPGRFSGRQFSNSRSEMNVSTLELGDSALYLCASSGIHRGKGETQYFGPGTRLLVL.

The rearrangement links TRBV6-5 to TRBJ1-1, with TRBD1 identical over 7 bases. V lost 7 bases, J lost 5 bases, and 10 bases stayed unmatched. The CDR3 runs 14 residues. CDR1 MNHEY and CDR2 SVGAGI come from the germline V gene. The CDR3 spells CASNPGQGETEAFF. In nucleotides, the CDR3 is TGTGCCAGCAACCCCGGCCAGGGGGAGACTGAAGCTTTCTTT.

The chain joins TRBV6-5 to TRBJ1-1, with 7 positions matching TRBD1. The CDR3 contains 13 residues. Trimming at V came to 7 bases and at J to 7 bases, leaving 9 bases not matched to a gene. Germline CDR1 reads MNHEY; CDR2 reads SVGAGI. The CDR3 bases are TGTGCCAGCACCTTGGCAGGGGGTGTTGAAGCTTTCTTT. This encodes CASTLAGGVEAFF.

This clone appeared a single time. V gene TRBV5-4 combines with J gene TRBJ1-1, with D possibly TRBD1 on 5 matching bases. Trimming removed 4 bases from V and 10 bases from J, with 14 bases in between. CDR3 length equals 12 residues. Per the germline V gene, CDR1 is SGHNT and CDR2 is YYREEE (reference sequence). CDR3 DNA sequence: TGTGCCAGCAGCAGAGAGCGAAGGGGAGCTTTCTTT. Its translation: CASSRERRGAFF.

This clone has only a few counts. The chain uses TRBV13 and TRBJ1-1; D gene unclear. V shed 6 bases and J shed 4 bases, with 15 bases lying between them. The length of the CDR3 is 14 residues. CDR1 PRHDT and CDR2 FYEKMQ come from the germline V gene (reference sequence). Here the CDR3 DNA reads TGTGCCAGCAGACTCCACCCCCGGGGCACTGAAGCTTTCTTT. This encodes CASRLHPRGTEAFF.

The CDR3 here is CASSSGQGMVDEQFF. DNA for the CDR3: TGTGCCAGCAGCTCCGGACAGGGGATGGTCGATGAGCAGTTCTTC. The chain carries TRBV7-9 and TRBJ2-1; 9 bases agree with TRBD1. V lost 4 bases, J lost 8 bases, and 9 bases stayed unmatched. CDR1 is SEHNR, CDR2 FQNEAQ, per germline (reference sequence). This CDR3 comprises 15 residues.

CDR3 in DNA: TGTGCCAGCAGCGGATCTCGGGACTACAATGAGCAGTTCTTC. Amino acid sequence: CASSGSRDYNEQFF. The V call is TRBV11-2, the J call TRBJ2-1; a weak D match, TRBD2 (5 bases). The CDR3 spans 14 residues. With 5 bases removed from V and 3 bases from J, the gap between germline ends came to 11 bases. Germline V CDR1 and CDR2: SGHAT, FQNNGV.

This clone was seen just once. The chain couples TRBV6-5 to TRBJ2-3; TRBD1 matches at 7 bases. CDR1 is MNHEY, CDR2 SVGAGI, per germline. CDR3 length: 14 residues. Unmatched junction bases numbered 6, after V lost 7 bases and J lost 2 bases. The chain's CDR3 is CASNWGQNTDTQYF. CDR3 coding DNA: TGTGCCAGCAACTGGGGACAGAACACAGATACGCAGTATTTT.